Listed below are T cell receptor beta chains from one sample, sequenced in a study of T cell responses to AZD1222 COVID-19 vaccine. Data came from immunoSEQ multiplex PCR; TCRdb stores just in-frame clones and leaves some out. The sample records some 98,000 clones, 70% to 85% being singletons. The sequencing used peripheral blood, collected 28 days after the second AZD1222 dose. These receptors originate from an adult who received the AZD1222 COVID-19 vaccine. CDR3s include the opening cysteine and the closing phenylalanine or tryptophan. Fields, in order: V gene, D gene, CDR3 protein. The D gene is left open where the match is weak.

TRBV7-2 | TRBD1 | CASSLRDRGSSPLHF
TRBV5-5 | TRBD2 | CASSGLAGYNEQFF
TRBV5-8 | . | CASSPGDLPGFYNEQFF
TRBV29-1 | . | CSVGTGPPGNIQYF
TRBV5-1 | . | CASSLASRSGNTIYF
TRBV6-1 | . | CASSEGGRWGTEAFF
TRBV5-1 | . | CASNPSGSSTYEQYF
TRBV6-5 | TRBD1 | CASSYSGGQGRNTF
TRBV7-9 | . | CASSPSTEYGYTF
TRBV19 | . | CASSERGEAYNEQFF
TRBV7-2 | . | CASSLVQDSNQPQHF
TRBV7-2 | . | CASSLGSVGEQFF
TRBV3-1/TRBV3-2 | . | CASSQGNHPTEAFF
TRBV7-9 | . | CATPGVYYGYTF
TRBV27 | . | CASSSDGGFSSYEQYF
TRBV7-2 | . | CASSSVRSVGVEQFF
TRBV2 | . | CASGEGRGETQYF
TRBV27 | . | CASSPMGGSMAGYTF
TRBV7-6 | . | CASSLISVAGRETQYF
TRBV5-1 | TRBD1 | CASSPGDRGQETQYF
TRBV5-5 | . | CASKLGGVWSYNEQFF
TRBV5-1 | TRBD1 | CASSYGTGAAYGYTF
TRBV19 | . | CASSIVGPAINYGYTF
TRBV6-1 | . | CASSEAGQAPNTEAFF
TRBV7-8 | TRBD1 | CASSLGTVNEQFF
TRBV28 | . | CATAGGLDEKLFF
TRBV28 | . | CASISASYEQYF
TRBV6-5 | . | CASSYNGGRLEYEQYF
TRBV6-5 | . | CASSYDPGGGYTF
TRBV27 | . | CASSSDLSPRYYGYTF
TRBV5-4 | TRBD1 | CASSFQGGIYGYTF
TRBV10-3 | . | CAIQNNRYGYTF
TRBV6-2/TRBV6-3 | . | CASSSPPTGWGGETQYF
TRBV25-1 | TRBD1 | CASSVQGDLDGYTF
TRBV5-6 | . | CASSLGREVSNQPQHF
TRBV5-4 | TRBD1 | CASSPGQGRETQYF
TRBV24-1 | . | CATRESGLRDTSYNEQFF
TRBV29-1 | TRBD1 | CSVGRDRGNYTF
TRBV10-3 | . | CAISLVDSGANVLTF
TRBV19 | . | CASSTRRNTEAFF